Sequencing of this T cell receptor beta chain was carried out in a study of blood T cell repertoires in COVID-19. Clones were sequenced by immunoSEQ multiplex PCR, and TCRdb holds only the in-frame ones, with some missing. Of hundreds of thousands of clones in the sample, around 89% are singletons; the top ten hold approximately 2%. V lost 1 base and J lost 4; bases outside the gene matches: 15. This CDR3 has 18 residues. CDR1 LGHDT and CDR2 YNNKEL come from the germline V gene (reference sequence). Material for sequencing was PBMCs or T cells enriched from blood (not recorded which). The chain recombines TRBV3-1 (or the pseudogene TRBV3-2) with TRBJ2-7; 8 bases agree with TRBD1. The sequence came from a woman in her sixties in a cohort exposed to, infected with or recovered from COVID-19 (not recorded which). The CDR3 DNA reads as TGTGCCAGCAGCCAAGGCCGGCAAAGGACAGGGTTCGAATACGAGCAGTACTTC. It specifies CASSQGRQRTGFEYEQYF.